This is a list of T cell receptor beta chains from one sample in a study of blood T cell repertoires in COVID-19. The assay was immunoSEQ multiplex PCR, and TCRdb's table has in-frame clones only and misses some. Of 95,000 to 150,000 clones listed, 85% to 90% were seen once; the top ten hold 3% to 4%. The specimen was peripheral blood. The receptor set was obtained from a man in his fifties or sixties with acute or convalescent COVID-19. The CDR3 runs from the conserved cysteine through the conserved F or W. Fields, in order: clone size, D gene, V gene, J gene, CDR3 protein, CDR3 DNA. D genes are given only for firm matches. The size entry is marked missing in some rows and otherwise reads once, few, many or a size class.

abundance: NA; d_gene: TRBD1; v_gene: TRBV19; j_gene: TRBJ1-1; CDR3aa: CASSIDRERRDTEAFF; CDR3nt: TGTGCCAGTAGTATTGACAGGGAAAGAAGGGACACTGAAGCTTTCTTT
abundance: NA; d_gene: NA; v_gene: TRBV30; j_gene: TRBJ2-7; CDR3aa: CAWPTRGSSYEQYF; CDR3nt: TGTGCCTGGCCTACTAGAGGGAGCTCCTACGAGCAGTACTTC
abundance: NA; d_gene: TRBD2; v_gene: TRBV7-8; j_gene: TRBJ2-3; CDR3aa: CASSLGGPLRGGRAEDTQYF; CDR3nt: TGTGCCAGCAGCTTAGGGGGTCCTCTACGCGGCGGGAGGGCCGAAGATACGCAGTATTTT
abundance: NA; d_gene: NA; v_gene: TRBV28; j_gene: TRBJ1-1; CDR3aa: CASSSRGEAFF; CDR3nt: TGTGCCAGCAGTTCCAGGGGTGAAGCTTTCTTT
abundance: NA; d_gene: NA; v_gene: TRBV12-3/TRBV12-4; j_gene: TRBJ2-7; CDR3aa: CASSRTEAYEQYF; CDR3nt: TGTGCCAGCAGTCGGACAGAAGCCTACGAGCAGTACTTC
abundance: NA; d_gene: NA; v_gene: TRBV23-1; j_gene: TRBJ2-2; CDR3aa: CASSRSEGGSGWANTGELFF; CDR3nt: TGCGCCAGCAGTCGCTCTGAGGGCGGCTCAGGATGGGCGAACACCGGGGAGCTGTTTTTT
abundance: NA; d_gene: NA; v_gene: TRBV19; j_gene: TRBJ2-5; CDR3aa: CASSMNSLQETQYF; CDR3nt: TGTGCCAGTAGTATGAACAGCCTCCAAGAGACCCAGTACTTC
abundance: NA; d_gene: NA; v_gene: TRBV27; j_gene: TRBJ1-1; CDR3aa: CASSLSGGNEAFF; CDR3nt: TGTGCCAGCAGTTTATCGGGGGGTAATGAAGCTTTCTTT
abundance: NA; d_gene: TRBD1; v_gene: TRBV24-1; j_gene: TRBJ2-1; CDR3aa: CATSDSPGQGSPEQFF; CDR3nt: TGTGCCACCAGTGATTCTCCGGGACAGGGTTCACCTGAGCAGTTCTTC
abundance: NA; d_gene: NA; v_gene: TRBV6-1; j_gene: TRBJ1-6; CDR3aa: CASSELRRGSPLHF; CDR3nt: TGTGCCAGCAGTGAACTCAGGCGGGGATCACCCCTCCACTTT
abundance: NA; d_gene: NA; v_gene: TRBV5-5; j_gene: TRBJ2-5; CDR3aa: CASSLNPGQTKETQYF; CDR3nt: TGTGCCAGCAGCTTGAACCCCGGGCAGACTAAAGAGACCCAGTACTTC
abundance: NA; d_gene: TRBD1; v_gene: TRBV5-1; j_gene: TRBJ2-7; CDR3aa: CASSLVGQGVEEQYF; CDR3nt: TGCGCCAGCAGCTTGGTGGGACAGGGAGTAGAAGAGCAGTACTTC
abundance: once; d_gene: NA; v_gene: TRBV19; j_gene: TRBJ2-3; CDR3aa: CASSIRGVGDTQYF; CDR3nt: TGTGCCAGTAGTATAAGGGGCGTCGGAGATACGCAGTATTTT
abundance: NA; d_gene: NA; v_gene: TRBV15; j_gene: TRBJ1-5; CDR3aa: CATSGEDSNQPQHF; CDR3nt: TGTGCCACCAGCGGCGAGGATAGCAATCAGCCCCAGCATTTT
abundance: NA; d_gene: TRBD2; v_gene: TRBV18; j_gene: TRBJ2-7; CDR3aa: CASSLYTSGWTYYEQYF; CDR3nt: TGTGCCAGCTCACTTTACACTAGCGGCTGGACCTACTACGAGCAGTACTTC
abundance: NA; d_gene: NA; v_gene: TRBV13; j_gene: TRBJ2-4; CDR3aa: CASSLGSGRAKNIQYF; CDR3nt: TGTGCCAGCAGCTTAGGGTCAGGGAGGGCCAAAAACATTCAGTACTTC
abundance: NA; d_gene: TRBD2; v_gene: TRBV28; j_gene: TRBJ2-3; CDR3aa: CATLTSGRQVDTQYF; CDR3nt: TGTGCCACCCTGACTAGCGGGAGACAGGTAGATACGCAGTATTTT
abundance: NA; d_gene: NA; v_gene: TRBV5-6; j_gene: TRBJ2-1; CDR3aa: CASSLVRDSGEQFF; CDR3nt: TGTGCCAGCAGCTTGGTTCGGGATTCCGGTGAGCAGTTCTTC